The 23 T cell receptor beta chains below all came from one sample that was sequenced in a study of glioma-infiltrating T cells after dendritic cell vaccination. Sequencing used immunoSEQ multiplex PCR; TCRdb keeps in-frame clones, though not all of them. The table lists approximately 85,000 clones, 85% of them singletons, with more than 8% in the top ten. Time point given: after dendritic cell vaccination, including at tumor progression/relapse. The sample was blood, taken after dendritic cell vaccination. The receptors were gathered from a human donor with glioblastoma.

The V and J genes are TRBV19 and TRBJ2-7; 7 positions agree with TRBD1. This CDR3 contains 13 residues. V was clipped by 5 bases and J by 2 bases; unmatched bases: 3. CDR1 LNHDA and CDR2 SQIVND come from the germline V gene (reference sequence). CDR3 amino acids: CASSLGTAYEQYF. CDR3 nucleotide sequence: TGTGCCAGTAGTCTCGGGACAGCCTACGAGCAGTACTTC.

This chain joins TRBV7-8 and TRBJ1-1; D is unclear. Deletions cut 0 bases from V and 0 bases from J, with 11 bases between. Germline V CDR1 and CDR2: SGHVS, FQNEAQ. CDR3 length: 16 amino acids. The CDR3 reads CASSLAIGAMNTEAFF. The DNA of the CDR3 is TGTGCCAGCAGCTTAGCTATAGGAGCGATGAACACTGAAGCTTTCTTT. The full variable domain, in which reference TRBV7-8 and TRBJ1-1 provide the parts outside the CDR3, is GAGVSQSPRYKVAKRGQDVALRCDPISGHVSLFWYQQALGQGPEFLTYFQNEAQLDKSGLPSDRFFAERPEGSVSTLKIQRTQQEDSAVYLCASSLAIGAMNTEAFFGQGTRLTVV.

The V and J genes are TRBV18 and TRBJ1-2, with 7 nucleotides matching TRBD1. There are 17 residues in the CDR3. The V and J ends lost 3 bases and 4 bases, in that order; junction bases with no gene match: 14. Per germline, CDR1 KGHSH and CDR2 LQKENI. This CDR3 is CASSPMGQPPTTYGYTF. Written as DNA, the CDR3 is TGTGCCAGCTCACCCATGGGACAGCCGCCCACCACCTATGGCTACACCTTC.

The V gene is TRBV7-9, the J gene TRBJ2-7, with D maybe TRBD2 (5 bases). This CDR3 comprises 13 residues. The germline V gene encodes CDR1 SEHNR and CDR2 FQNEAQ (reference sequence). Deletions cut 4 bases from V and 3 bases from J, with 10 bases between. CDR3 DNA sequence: TGTGCCAGCAGCTCCCGGGATTTCTACGAGCAGTACTTC. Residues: CASSSRDFYEQYF.

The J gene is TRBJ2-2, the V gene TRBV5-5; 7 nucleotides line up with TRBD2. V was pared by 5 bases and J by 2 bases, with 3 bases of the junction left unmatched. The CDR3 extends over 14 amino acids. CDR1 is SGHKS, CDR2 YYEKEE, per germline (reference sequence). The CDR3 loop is CASRGGTNTGELFF. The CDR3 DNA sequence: TGTGCCAGCAGGGGGGGGACTAACACCGGGGAGCTGTTTTTT.

CDR3 residues: CASSETGMEDEQYF. The CDR3, as DNA: TGTGCCAGCAGTGAGACAGGGATGGAGGACGAGCAGTACTTC. The gene calls are TRBV7-6 and TRBJ2-7, with 7 bases identical to TRBD1. With V trimmed by 6 bases and J by 5 bases, 10 bases remained unmatched. The CDR3 is 14 amino acids. Germline V gene sequence: CDR1 SGHVS, CDR2 FNYEAQ.

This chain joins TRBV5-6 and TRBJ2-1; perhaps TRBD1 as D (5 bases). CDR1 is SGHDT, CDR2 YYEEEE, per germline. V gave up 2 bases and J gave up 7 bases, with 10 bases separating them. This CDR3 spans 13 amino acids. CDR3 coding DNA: TGTGCCAGCAGCTTCCGACAGTATAATGAGCAGTTCTTC. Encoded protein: CASSFRQYNEQFF. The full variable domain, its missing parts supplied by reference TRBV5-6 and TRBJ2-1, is DAGVTQSPTHLIKTRGQQVTLRCSPKSGHDTVSWYQQALGQGPQFIFQYYEEEERQRGNFPDRFSGHQFPNYSSELNVNALLLGDSALYLCASSFRQYNEQFFGPGTRLTVL.

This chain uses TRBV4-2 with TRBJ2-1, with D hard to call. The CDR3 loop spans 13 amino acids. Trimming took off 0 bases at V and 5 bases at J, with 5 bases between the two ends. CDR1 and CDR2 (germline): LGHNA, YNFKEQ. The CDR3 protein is CASSQEENNEQFF. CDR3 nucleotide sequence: TGTGCCAGCAGCCAAGAAGAGAACAATGAGCAGTTCTTC.

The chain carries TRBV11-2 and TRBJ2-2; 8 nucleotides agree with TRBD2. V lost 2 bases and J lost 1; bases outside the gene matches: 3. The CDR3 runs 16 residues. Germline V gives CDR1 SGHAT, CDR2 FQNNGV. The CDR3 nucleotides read TGTGCCAGCAGCTTACGGGGGGGAGAGAACACCGGGGAGCTGTTTTTT. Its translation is CASSLRGGENTGELFF.

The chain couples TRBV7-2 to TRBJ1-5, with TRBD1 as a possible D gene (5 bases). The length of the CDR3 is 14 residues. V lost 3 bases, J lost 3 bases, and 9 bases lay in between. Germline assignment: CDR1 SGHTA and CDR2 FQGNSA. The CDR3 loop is CASSFDSSNQPQHF. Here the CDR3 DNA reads TGTGCCAGCAGCTTTGACAGTTCCAATCAGCCCCAGCATTTT. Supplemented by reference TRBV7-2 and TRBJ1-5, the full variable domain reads GAGVSQSPSNKVTEKGKDVELRCDPISGHTALYWYRQSLGQGLEFLIYFQGNSAPDKSGLPSDRFSAERTGGSVSTLTIQRTQQEDSAVYLCASSFDSSNQPQHFGDGTRLSIL.

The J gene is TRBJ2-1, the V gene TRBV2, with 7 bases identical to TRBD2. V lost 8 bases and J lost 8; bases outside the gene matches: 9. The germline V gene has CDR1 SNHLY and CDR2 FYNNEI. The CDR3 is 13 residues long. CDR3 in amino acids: CASSLGGPYEQFF. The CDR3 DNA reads TGTGCCAGCTCATTGGGAGGGCCCTATGAGCAGTTCTTC.

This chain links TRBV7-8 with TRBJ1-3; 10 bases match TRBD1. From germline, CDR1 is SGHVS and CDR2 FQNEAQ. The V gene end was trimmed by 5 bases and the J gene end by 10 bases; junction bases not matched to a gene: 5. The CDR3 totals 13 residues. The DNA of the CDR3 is TGTGCCAGCAGCCCTAGACAGGGGGCAACCATATATTTT. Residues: CASSPRQGATIYF.

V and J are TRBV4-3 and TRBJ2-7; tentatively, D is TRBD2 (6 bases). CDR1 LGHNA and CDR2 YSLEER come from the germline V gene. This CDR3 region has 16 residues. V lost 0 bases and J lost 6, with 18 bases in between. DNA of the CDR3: TGCGCCAGCAGCCAAGATCTCGGGGGACTCTGGGGCGAGCAGTACTTC. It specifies CASSQDLGGLWGEQYF.

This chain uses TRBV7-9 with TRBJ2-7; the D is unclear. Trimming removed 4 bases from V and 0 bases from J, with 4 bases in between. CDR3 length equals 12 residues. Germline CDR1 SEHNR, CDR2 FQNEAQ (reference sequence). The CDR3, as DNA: TGTGCCAGCAGCTCGGTCTCCTACGAGCAGTACTTC. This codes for CASSSVSYEQYF.

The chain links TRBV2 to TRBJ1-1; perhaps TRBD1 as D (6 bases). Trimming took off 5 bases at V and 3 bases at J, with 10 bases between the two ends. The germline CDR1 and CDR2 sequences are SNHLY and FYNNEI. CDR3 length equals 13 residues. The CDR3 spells CASSPQGYTEAFF. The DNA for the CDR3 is TGTGCCAGCAGTCCACAGGGATACACTGAAGCTTTCTTT. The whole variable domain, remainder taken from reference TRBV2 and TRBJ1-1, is EPEVTQTPSHQVTQMGQEVILRCVPISNHLYFYWYRQILGQKVEFLVSFYNNEISEKSEIFDDQFSVERPDGSNFTLKIRSTKLEDSAMYFCASSPQGYTEAFFGQGTRLTVV.

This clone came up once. The CDR3 nucleotides read TGTGCCAGCAGTCAGAACACTGAAGCTTTCTTT. Amino acid sequence: CASSQNTEAFF. The chain uses TRBV2 and TRBJ1-1, with unresolved D. Germline loops: CDR1 SNHLY, CDR2 FYNNEI. The CDR3 has 11 residues. V was shortened by 5 bases and J by 1 base, with 2 bases between the two germline ends. Supplemented by reference TRBV2 and TRBJ1-1, the full variable domain reads EPEVTQTPSHQVTQMGQEVILRCVPISNHLYFYWYRQILGQKVEFLVSFYNNEISEKSEIFDDQFSVERPDGSNFTLKIRSTKLEDSAMYFCASSQNTEAFFGQGTRLTVV.

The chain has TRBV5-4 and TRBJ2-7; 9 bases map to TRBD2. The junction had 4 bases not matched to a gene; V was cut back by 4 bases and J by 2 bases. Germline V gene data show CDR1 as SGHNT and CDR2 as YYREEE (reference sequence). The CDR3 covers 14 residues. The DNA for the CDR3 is TGTGCCAGCAGCAGCGGACTAGCGACCTACGAGCAGTACTTC. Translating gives CASSSGLATYEQYF.

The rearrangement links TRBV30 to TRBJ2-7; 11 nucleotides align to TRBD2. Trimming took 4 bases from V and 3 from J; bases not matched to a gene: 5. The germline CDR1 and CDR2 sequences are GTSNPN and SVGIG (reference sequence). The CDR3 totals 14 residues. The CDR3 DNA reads TGTGCCTGGAAGCTAGCGGGAGGCTTCTACGAGCAGTACTTC. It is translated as CAWKLAGGFYEQYF.

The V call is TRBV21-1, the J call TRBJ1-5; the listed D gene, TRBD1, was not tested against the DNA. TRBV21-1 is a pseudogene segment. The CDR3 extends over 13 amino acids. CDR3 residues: CATPGTGNQPQHF. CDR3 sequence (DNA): TGTGCCACCCCAGGGACAGGGAATCAGCCCCAGCATTTT.

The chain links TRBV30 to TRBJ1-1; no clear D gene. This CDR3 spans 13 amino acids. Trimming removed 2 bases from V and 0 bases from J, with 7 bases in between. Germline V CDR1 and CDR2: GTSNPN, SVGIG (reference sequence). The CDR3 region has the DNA TGTGCCTGGAGTCAGCAGGTGAACACTGAAGCTTTCTTT. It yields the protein CAWSQQVNTEAFF.

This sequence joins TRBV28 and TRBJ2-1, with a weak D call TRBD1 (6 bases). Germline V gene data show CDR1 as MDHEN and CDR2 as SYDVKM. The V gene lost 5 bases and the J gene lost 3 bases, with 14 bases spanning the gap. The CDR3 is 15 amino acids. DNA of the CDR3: TGTGCCAGCAGTCCCACAGGGATTCGCTACAATGAGCAGTTCTTC. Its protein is CASSPTGIRYNEQFF.

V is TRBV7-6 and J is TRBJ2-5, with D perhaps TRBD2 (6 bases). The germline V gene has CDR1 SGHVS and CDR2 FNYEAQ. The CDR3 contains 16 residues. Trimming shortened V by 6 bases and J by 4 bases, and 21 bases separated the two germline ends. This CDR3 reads CASSSDLLTRGETQYF. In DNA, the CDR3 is TGTGCCAGCAGTTCCGATCTTTTGACTAGAGGAGAGACCCAGTACTTC.

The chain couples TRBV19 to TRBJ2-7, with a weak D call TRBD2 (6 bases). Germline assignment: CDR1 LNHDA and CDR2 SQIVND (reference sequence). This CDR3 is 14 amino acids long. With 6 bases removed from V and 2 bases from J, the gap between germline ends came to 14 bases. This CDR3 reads CASRGRDSTYEQYF. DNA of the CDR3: TGTGCCAGTAGGGGCCGGGACTCCACCTACGAGCAGTACTTC. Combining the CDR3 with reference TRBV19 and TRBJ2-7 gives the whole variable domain DGGITQSPKYLFRKEGQNVTLSCEQNLNHDAMYWYRQDPGQGLRLIYYSQIVNDFQKGDIAEGYSVSREKKESFPLTVTSAQKNPTAFYLCASRGRDSTYEQYFGPGTRLTVT.